These T cell receptor beta chains were read from a single sample in a study of vaccination and CD4 T cells after COVID-19. Each CDR3 protein gets one entry after TCRdb re-called the PCR reads with MiXCR. Seen here are some 16,000 distinct CDR3 sequences, about 40% observed once, and the top ten hold 3.7%. Antigens for these TCRs are unknown. The sequenced material came from CD4+ T cells from blood, cultured in vitro. These receptors all stem from a human donor who had recovered from COVID-19. The CDR3 runs from the conserved cysteine through the conserved F or W. Each record gives: clone size, V gene, D gene, J gene, CDR3 length, CDR3 protein, CDR3 DNA. A D gene is named only where the DNA matches it firmly. Rows give clone size only sometimes, using once, few, many, or a class for an expanded clone.

>.|TRBV15|.|TRBJ2-5|13
CATSRDREETQYF
TGTGCCACCAGCAGAGATCGCGAAGAGACCCAGTACTTC
>few|TRBV24-1|.|TRBJ2-3|16
CATSDPSPGGADTQYF
TGTGCCACCAGTGATCCTAGCCCAGGGGGGGCAGATACGCAGTATTTT
>.|TRBV19|.|TRBJ2-5|15
CASSAGTLQQETQYF
TGTGCCAGTAGCGCCGGGACACTCCAACAAGAGACCCAGTACTTC
>.|TRBV19|TRBD1|TRBJ2-2|17
CASSIAGTGIRTGELFF
TGTGCCAGTAGTATAGCGGGGACAGGGATAAGGACCGGGGAGCTGTTTTTT
>.|TRBV6-2/TRBV6-3|TRBD2|TRBJ2-1|15
CASSPTSGYYNEQFF
TGTGCCAGCAGTCCTACTAGCGGATACTACAATGAGCAGTTCTTC
>.|TRBV10-3|.|TRBJ2-1|12
CAISVQEVEQFF
TGTGCCATCAGTGTCCAGGAGGTTGAGCAGTTCTTC
>.|TRBV5-1|.|TRBJ1-1|14
CASSPVSGNTEAFF
TGCGCCAGCAGCCCCGTTTCAGGGAACACTGAAGCTTTCTTT
>.|TRBV9|.|TRBJ2-5|16
CASSVAGGGARETQYF
TGTGCCAGCAGCGTAGCGGGAGGGGGCGCGAGGGAGACCCAGTACTTC
>.|TRBV6-2/TRBV6-3|TRBD2|TRBJ2-3|16
CASSWGLAGGQGTQYF
TGTGCCAGCAGTTGGGGACTAGCGGGAGGACAGGGTACGCAGTATTTT
>.|TRBV29-1|TRBD2|TRBJ2-7|16
CSVESASGSKRDEQYF
TGCAGCGTTGAATCGGCTAGCGGGAGCAAGAGGGACGAGCAGTACTTC
>few|TRBV6-1|.|TRBJ2-1|15
CASSRPTRGDNEQFF
TGTGCCAGCAGCCGACCAACCAGAGGGGACAATGAGCAGTTCTTC
>.|TRBV6-1|.|TRBJ2-7|11
CASSPAYEQYF
TGTGCCAGCAGTCCCGCTTACGAGCAGTACTTC
>.|TRBV7-9|TRBD2|TRBJ2-7|15
CASSQVTSGVHEQYF
TGTGCCAGCAGCCAAGTCACTAGCGGGGTACACGAGCAGTACTTC
>.|TRBV3-1|.|TRBJ2-7|12
CASSQDLNEQYF
TGTGCCAGCAGCCAAGATCTTAACGAGCAGTACTTC